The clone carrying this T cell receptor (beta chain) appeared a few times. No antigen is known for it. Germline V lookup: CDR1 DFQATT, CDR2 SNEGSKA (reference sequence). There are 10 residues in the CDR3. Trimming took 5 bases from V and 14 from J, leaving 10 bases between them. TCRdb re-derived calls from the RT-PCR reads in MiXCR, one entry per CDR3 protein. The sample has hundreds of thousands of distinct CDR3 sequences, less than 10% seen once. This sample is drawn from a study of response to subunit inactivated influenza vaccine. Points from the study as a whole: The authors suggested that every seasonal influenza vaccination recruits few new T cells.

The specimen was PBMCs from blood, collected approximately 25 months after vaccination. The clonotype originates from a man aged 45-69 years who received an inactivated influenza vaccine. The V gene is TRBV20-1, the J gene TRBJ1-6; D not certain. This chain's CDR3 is CSALERALHF. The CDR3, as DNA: TGCAGTGCTCTCGAAAGAGCCCTCCACTTT.